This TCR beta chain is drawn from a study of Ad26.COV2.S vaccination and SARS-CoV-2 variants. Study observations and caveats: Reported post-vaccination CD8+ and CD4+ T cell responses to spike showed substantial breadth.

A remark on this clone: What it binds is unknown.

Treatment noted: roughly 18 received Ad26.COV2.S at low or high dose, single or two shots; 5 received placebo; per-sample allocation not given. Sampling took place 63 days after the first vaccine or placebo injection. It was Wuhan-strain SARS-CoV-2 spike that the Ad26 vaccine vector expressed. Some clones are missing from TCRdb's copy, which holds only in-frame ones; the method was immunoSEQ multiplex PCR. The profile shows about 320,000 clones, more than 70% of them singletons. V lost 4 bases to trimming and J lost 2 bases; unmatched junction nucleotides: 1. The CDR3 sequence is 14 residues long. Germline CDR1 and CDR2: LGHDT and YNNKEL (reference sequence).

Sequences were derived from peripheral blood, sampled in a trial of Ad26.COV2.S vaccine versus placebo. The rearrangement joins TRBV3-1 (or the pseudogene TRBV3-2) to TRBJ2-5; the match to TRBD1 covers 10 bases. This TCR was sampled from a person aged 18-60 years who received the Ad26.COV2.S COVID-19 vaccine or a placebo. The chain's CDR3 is CASSPGQGQETQYF. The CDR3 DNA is TGTGCCAGCAGCCCGGGACAGGGGCAAGAGACCCAGTACTTC.